This T cell receptor beta chain was identified during a study of cytomegalovirus exposure and HLA in healthy donors. Data came from immunoSEQ multiplex PCR; TCRdb stores just in-frame clones and leaves some out. The data contain 150,000 to 200,000 clones, more than 75% of them singletons. Sequencing was done on a sample of PBMCs. The clonotype originates from a man aged 18 to 35 in good health and CMV-seropositive.

The DNA for the CDR3 is TGTGCCTGGACAGGTCTAGAGACCCAGTACTTC. It translates to CAWTGLETQYF. V is TRBV30 and J is TRBJ2-5; D is uncertain. The CDR3 consists of 11 residues. The germline CDR1 and CDR2 sequences are GTSNPN and SVGIG (reference sequence). Trimming took off 4 bases at V and 4 bases at J, with 7 bases between the two ends. Supplemented by reference TRBV30 and TRBJ2-5, the full variable domain reads SQTIHQWPATLVQPVGSPLSLECTVEGTSNPNLYWYRQAAGRGLQLLFYSVGIGQISSEVPQNLSASRPQDRQFILSSKKLLLSDSGFYLCAWTGLETQYFGPGTRLLVL.